The T cell receptor (beta chain) described here comes from a study of beta chain features in type 1 diabetes. General study points: HLA influence on TCRB rearrangement stayed unresolved here.

In germline, CDR1 is SGHVS, CDR2 FQNEAQ. J was trimmed by 0 bases and V by 4 bases; bases with no gene match: 1. The CDR3 runs 15 residues. On average, the one heparinised blood draw given by each donor was approximately 0.12 L. Via CD45RO/CCR7/CD25/CD127/CD95/CD27, cells of the CD4+ naive, central memory, regulatory and stem cell-like memory subsets were sorted. This clone was seen more than once but under ten times. What it binds is not known. Reverse transcription of all isolated RNA meant that expressed TCRB transcripts were sequenced. Profiling relied on immunoSEQ multiplex PCR, and the TCRdb table lists in-frame clones only, not all of them. The sample holds hundreds of thousands of clones, over 25% seen once.

This receptor was obtained from a man aged 18 to 30 in good health. Material for sequencing was naive CD4+ T cells from blood. The chain uses TRBV7-8 and TRBJ2-3; 10 bases line up with TRBD2. The CDR3 is CASSSGLASTDTQYF. The CDR3 DNA reads TGTGCCAGCAGCTCGGGACTAGCGAGCACAGATACGCAGTATTTT.